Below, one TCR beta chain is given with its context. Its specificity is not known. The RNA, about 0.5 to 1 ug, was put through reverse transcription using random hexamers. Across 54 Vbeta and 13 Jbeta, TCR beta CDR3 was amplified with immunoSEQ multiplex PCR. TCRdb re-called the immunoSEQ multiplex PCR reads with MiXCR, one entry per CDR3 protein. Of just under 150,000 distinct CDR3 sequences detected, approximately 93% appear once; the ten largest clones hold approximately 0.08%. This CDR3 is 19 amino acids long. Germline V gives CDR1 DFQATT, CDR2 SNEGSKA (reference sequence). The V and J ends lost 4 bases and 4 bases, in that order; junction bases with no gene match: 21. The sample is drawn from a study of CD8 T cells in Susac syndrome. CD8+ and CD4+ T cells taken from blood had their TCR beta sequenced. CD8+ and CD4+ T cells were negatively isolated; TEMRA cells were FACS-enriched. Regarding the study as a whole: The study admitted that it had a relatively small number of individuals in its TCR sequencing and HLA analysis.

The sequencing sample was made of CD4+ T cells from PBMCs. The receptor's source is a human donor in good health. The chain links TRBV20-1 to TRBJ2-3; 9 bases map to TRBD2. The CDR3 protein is CSATTTTGSGGRFADTQYF. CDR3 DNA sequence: TGCAGTGCTACTACAACGACAGGGAGCGGGGGGAGGTTTGCAGATACGCAGTATTTT.